One and the same sample provided the 9 T cell receptor beta chains below, sequenced in a study of T cell responses to AZD1222 COVID-19 vaccine. The repertoire was sequenced with immunoSEQ multiplex PCR; TCRdb's copy has only in-frame clones and lacks some. The repertoire has under 130,000 clones, around nine tenths of them found once; the top ten carry about 2.5%. Sequenced material: peripheral blood, taken 28 days after the second AZD1222 dose. The receptors come from an adult who received the AZD1222 COVID-19 vaccine.

The J gene is TRBJ2-7, the V gene TRBV7-9, with D tentatively TRBD1 or TRBD2 (5 bases each). Between the trimmed V and J ends, which lost 1 base and 5 bases, there was a span of 21 bases. Germline V gene data show CDR1 as SEHNR and CDR2 as FQNEAQ (reference sequence). This CDR3 is 17 amino acids long. The CDR3: CASSLDSRDVPQHEQYF. The CDR3 DNA reads as TGTGCCAGCAGCTTAGATTCCCGGGACGTCCCCCAGCACGAGCAGTACTTC. The full variable domain, in which reference TRBV7-9 and TRBJ2-7 provide the parts outside the CDR3, is DTGVSQNPRHKITKRGQNVTFRCDPISEHNRLYWYRQTLGQGPEFLTYFQNEAQLEKSRLLSDRFSAERPKGSFSTLEIQRTEQGDSAMYLCASSLDSRDVPQHEQYFGPGTRLTVT.

The gene calls are TRBV7-8 and TRBJ2-7; 11 nucleotides line up with TRBD2. This CDR3 is 18 amino acids long. Trimming at V came to 1 base and at J to 6 bases, leaving 14 bases not matched to a gene. Germline CDR1 and CDR2: SGHVS and FQNEAQ. The CDR3 loop is CASSLDRRRLAGSSEQYF. The CDR3 coding sequence is TGTGCCAGCAGCTTAGATCGGCGCAGACTAGCGGGATCTAGCGAGCAGTACTTC.

The J gene is TRBJ1-1, the V gene TRBV7-9, with D possibly being TRBD1 (6 bases). The length of the CDR3 is 15 residues. Germline V gene data show CDR1 as SEHNR and CDR2 as FQNEAQ (reference sequence). V lost 5 bases and J lost 1, with 14 bases in between. The CDR3 sequence: CASSPSGQQNTEAFF. In DNA form, the CDR3 reads TGTGCCAGCAGCCCCTCGGGACAACAGAACACTGAAGCTTTCTTT.

This chain uses TRBV19 with TRBJ2-1, with a tentative D call TRBD1 (6 bases). This CDR3 is built from 12 residues. Looked up from germline, CDR1 is LNHDA and CDR2 is SQIVND (reference sequence). The V and J ends lost 7 bases and 9 bases respectively, with 13 bases between them. CDR3 loop: CASNRGGFEQFF. In nucleotides, the CDR3 is TGTGCCAGTAACAGAGGGGGATTTGAGCAGTTCTTC.

This rearrangement joins TRBV4-1 to TRBJ1-1; 7 positions agree with TRBD1. The CDR3 covers 15 residues. Germline V gene sequence: CDR1 MGHRA, CDR2 YSYEKL. Losses at the gene ends were 3 bases for V and 6 bases for J; bases not matched to a gene: 10. CDR3 sequence: CASSQPDRASSEAFF. The CDR3 DNA follows: TGCGCCAGCAGCCAGCCAGACAGGGCGAGCTCTGAAGCTTTCTTT.

This rearrangement joins TRBV9 to TRBJ2-1; 11 positions agree with TRBD1. CDR1 SGDLS and CDR2 YYNGEE come from the germline V gene. The V gene end was trimmed by 3 bases and the J gene end by 4 bases; junction bases not matched to a gene: 9. The CDR3 consists of 17 residues. The CDR3 sequence is CASSANTDRGLYNEQFF. CDR3 DNA sequence: TGTGCCAGCAGCGCTAATACGGACAGGGGGCTATACAATGAGCAGTTCTTC.

The chain uses TRBV27 and TRBJ1-4, with a possible D match to TRBD1 (6 bases). Between the trimmed V and J ends, which lost 3 bases and 0 bases, there was a span of 14 bases. Looked up from germline, CDR1 is MNHEY and CDR2 is SMNVEV (reference sequence). The CDR3 has 17 amino acids. CDR3 sequence reads: CASSFLRGSATNEKLFF. Written as DNA, the CDR3 is TGTGCCAGCAGTTTCCTCAGGGGATCTGCAACTAATGAAAAACTGTTTTTT. The whole variable domain, filled in from reference TRBV27 and TRBJ1-4, reads EAQVTQNPRYLITVTGKKLTVTCSQNMNHEYMSWYRQDPGLGLRQIYYSMNVEVTDKGDVPEGYKVSRKEKRNFPLILESPSPNQTSLYFCASSFLRGSATNEKLFFGSGTQLSVL.

This clone was seen a few times. The rearrangement joins TRBV6-2 or TRBV6-3 to TRBJ2-7, with 12 positions matching TRBD1. Germline CDR1 reads MNHEY; CDR2 reads SVGEGT. The CDR3 totals 14 residues. Germline trimming cut 4 bases from V and 5 bases from J; bases unmatched to any gene: 3. This CDR3 is CASSSGTGGDEQYF. CDR3 sequence (DNA): TGTGCCAGCAGTTCCGGGACAGGGGGCGACGAGCAGTACTTC.

This clone was counted only a few times. The chain employs TRBV7-3 and TRBJ2-2, with D unclear. Trimming removed 1 base at V and 3 bases at J, with 0 bases between. Germline loops: CDR1 SGHTA, CDR2 FQGTGA. This CDR3 comprises 12 residues. The CDR3 DNA follows: TGTGCCAGCAGCTTAAACACCGGGGAGCTGTTTTTT. It translates to CASSLNTGELFF.